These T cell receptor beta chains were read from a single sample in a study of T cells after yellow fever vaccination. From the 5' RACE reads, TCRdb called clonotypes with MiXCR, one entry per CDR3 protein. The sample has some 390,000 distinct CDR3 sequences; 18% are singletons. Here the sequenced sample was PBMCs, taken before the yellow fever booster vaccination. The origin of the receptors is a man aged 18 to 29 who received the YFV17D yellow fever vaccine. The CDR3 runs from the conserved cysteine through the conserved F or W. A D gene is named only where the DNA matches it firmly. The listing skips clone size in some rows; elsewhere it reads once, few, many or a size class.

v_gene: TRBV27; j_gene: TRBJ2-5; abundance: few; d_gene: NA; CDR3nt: TGTGCCAGCAGTCCAGGACCGACCGATCAAGAGACCCAGTACTTC; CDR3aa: CASSPGPTDQETQYF
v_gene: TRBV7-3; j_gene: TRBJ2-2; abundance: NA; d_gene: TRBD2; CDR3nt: TGTGCCAGCAGCTTCCGACCGGGAGGGGTCACCGGGGAGCTGTTTTTT; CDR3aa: CASSFRPGGVTGELFF
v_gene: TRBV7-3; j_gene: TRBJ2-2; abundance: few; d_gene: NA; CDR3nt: TGTGCCAGCAGCTTAACGGTGCGGGGACCCGGGGAGCTGTTTTTT; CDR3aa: CASSLTVRGPGELFF
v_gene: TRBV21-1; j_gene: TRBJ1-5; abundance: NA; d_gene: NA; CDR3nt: TGTGCCAGCAGCAAAGGGCCAGGAAGACAGCCCCAGCATTTT; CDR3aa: CASSKGPGRQPQHF
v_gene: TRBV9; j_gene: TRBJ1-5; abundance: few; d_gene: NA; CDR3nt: TGTGCCAGCGGACTAGGCAATCAGCCCCAGCATTTT; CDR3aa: CASGLGNQPQHF
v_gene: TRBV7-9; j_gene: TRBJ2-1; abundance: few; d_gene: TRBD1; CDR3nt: TGTGCCAGCACCCCTTCGTTAGGGGGCGCCTACAATGAGCAGTTCTTC; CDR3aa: CASTPSLGGAYNEQFF
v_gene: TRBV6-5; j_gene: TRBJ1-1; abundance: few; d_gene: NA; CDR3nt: TGTGCCAGCAGTTATAAGGCCTACTTAAACACTGAAGCTTTCTTT; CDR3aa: CASSYKAYLNTEAFF
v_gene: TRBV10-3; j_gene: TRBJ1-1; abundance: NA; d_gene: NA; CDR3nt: TGTGCCACCAGTTACGGGAGTGGGACTGAAGCTTTCTTT; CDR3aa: CATSYGSGTEAFF
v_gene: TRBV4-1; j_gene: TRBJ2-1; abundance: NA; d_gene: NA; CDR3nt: TGCGCCAGCAGCCAAGATTTCGGAGGATCTCGCAATGAGCAGTTCTTC; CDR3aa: CASSQDFGGSRNEQFF
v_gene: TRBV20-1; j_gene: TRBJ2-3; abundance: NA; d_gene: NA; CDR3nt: TGCAGTGCTAGAGATGGGGACCAGTATTTT; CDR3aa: CSARDGDQYF
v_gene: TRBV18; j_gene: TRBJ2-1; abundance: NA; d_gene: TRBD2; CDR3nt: TGTGCCAGCTCACCACTGCCGACTAGCGGGACCTCCTCCTACAATGAGCAGTTCTTC; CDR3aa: CASSPLPTSGTSSYNEQFF
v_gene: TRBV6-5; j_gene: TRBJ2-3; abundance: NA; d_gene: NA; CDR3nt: TGTGCCAGCAGTTACGACGGTATCACAGATACGCAGTATTTT; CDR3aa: CASSYDGITDTQYF
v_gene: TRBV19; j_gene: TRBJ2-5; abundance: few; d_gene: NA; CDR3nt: TGTGCCAGTAGTAAGAGGCAGGGGCGGCTTCAAGAGACCCAGTACTTC; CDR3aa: CASSKRQGRLQETQYF
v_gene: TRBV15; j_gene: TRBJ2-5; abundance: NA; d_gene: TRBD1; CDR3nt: TGTGCCACCAGCAGGGGACAGGAACAAGAGACCCAGTACTTC; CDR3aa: CATSRGQEQETQYF
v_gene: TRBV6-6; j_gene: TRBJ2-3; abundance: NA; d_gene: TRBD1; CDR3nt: TGTGCCAGCAGTCGGAAAACAGGGGGCTGGGATACGCAGTATTTT; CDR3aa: CASSRKTGGWDTQYF
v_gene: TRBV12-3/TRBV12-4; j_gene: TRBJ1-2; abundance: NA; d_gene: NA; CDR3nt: TGTGCCAGCAGTTCGACCACAGGGCTCCCTGGCTACACCTTC; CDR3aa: CASSSTTGLPGYTF
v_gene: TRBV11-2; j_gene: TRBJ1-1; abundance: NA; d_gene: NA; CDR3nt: TGTGCCAGCAGCCATAGCGGAGGGCTCGGGGTGAACACTGAAGCTTTCTTT; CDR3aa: CASSHSGGLGVNTEAFF
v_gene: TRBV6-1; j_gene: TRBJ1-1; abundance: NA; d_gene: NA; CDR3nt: TGTGCCAGCAGTCACGCCCTTGAAGCTTTCTTT; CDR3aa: CASSHALEAFF
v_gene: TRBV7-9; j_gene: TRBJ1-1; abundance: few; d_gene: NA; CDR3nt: TGTGCCAGCAGCTTAGCAGGCGGCTGGGCTGAAGCTTTCTTT; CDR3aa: CASSLAGGWAEAFF
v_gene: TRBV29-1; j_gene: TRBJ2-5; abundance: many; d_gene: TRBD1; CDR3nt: TGCAGCGCTGACAGGGGGAAACGAGAGACCCAGTACTTC; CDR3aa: CSADRGKRETQYF
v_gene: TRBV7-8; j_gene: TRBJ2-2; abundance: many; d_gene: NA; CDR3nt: TGTGCCAGCAGCTTATTCTTGGACTCGTCGGGCACCGGGGAGCTGTTTTTT; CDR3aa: CASSLFLDSSGTGELFF
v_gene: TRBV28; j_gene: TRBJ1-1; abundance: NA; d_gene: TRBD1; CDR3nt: TGTGCCAGCGTCCAAGGGGGACAGGGAGGGGCTTTCTTT; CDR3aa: CASVQGGQGGAFF
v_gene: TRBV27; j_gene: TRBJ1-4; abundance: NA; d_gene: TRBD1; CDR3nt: TGTGCCAGCAGTCCCACTTACCAGGGGGCTGGAAAACTGTTTTTT; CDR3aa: CASSPTYQGAGKLFF
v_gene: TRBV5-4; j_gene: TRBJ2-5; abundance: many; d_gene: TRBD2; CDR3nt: TGTGCCAGCAGCCAGACTAGCGGGCCAGAGACCCAGTACTTC; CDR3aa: CASSQTSGPETQYF
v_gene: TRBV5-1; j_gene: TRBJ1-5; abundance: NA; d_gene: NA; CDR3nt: TGCGCCAGCAGCTTGGAGGGGGATCAGGTTCAGCCCCAGCATTTT; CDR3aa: CASSLEGDQVQPQHF
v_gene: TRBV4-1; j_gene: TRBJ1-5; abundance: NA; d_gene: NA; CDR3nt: TGCGCCAGCAGCCAAGAGTCAAGCAATCAGCCCCAGCATTTT; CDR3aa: CASSQESSNQPQHF
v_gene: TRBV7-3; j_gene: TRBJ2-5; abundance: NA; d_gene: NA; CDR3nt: TGTGCCAGCAGCTCCGCCGGACTATTTGGGGAGACCCAGTACTTC; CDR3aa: CASSSAGLFGETQYF
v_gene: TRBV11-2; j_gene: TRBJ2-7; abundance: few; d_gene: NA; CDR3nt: TGTGCCAGCAGCTTAGGGGACATTACGTCCTACGAGCAGTACTTC; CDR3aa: CASSLGDITSYEQYF
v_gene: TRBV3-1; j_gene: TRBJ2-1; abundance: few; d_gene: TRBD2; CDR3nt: TGTGCCAGCAGCCAAGCCCGACTAGCGGGGGGGGTCGATGAGCAGTTCTTC; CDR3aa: CASSQARLAGGVDEQFF
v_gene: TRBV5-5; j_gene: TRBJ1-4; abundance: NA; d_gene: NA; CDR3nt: TGTGCCAGCAGCGAACCCCGTGGATCCGAAAAACTGTTTTTT; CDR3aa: CASSEPRGSEKLFF
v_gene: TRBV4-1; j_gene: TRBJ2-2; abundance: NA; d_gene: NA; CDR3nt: TGCGCCAGCAGCCACCTTTCAAGACAGGGAGGGGCCGGGGAGCTGTTTTTT; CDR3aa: CASSHLSRQGGAGELFF